Listed below are T cell receptor beta chains from one sample, sequenced in a study of T cell repertoires in cytomegalovirus infection. MiXCR, run by TCRdb on the reads, gives a single entry per CDR3 protein. This repertoire shows approximately 120,000 distinct CDR3 sequences, approximately 30% found once; its top ten account for around three fifths. The antigens these receptors bind are not known. This material consisted of CD8+ T cells from cultured PBMCs, taken from culture after CMV antigen stimulation. These receptors came from a human donor in good health (CMV status not recorded). Some clones in this sample may be carry-over from other donors' samples. Each CDR3 is given without its conserved first and last residue. Clone size is not always given. Where it is, it says once, few, many or a class for expanded clones.

TRBV19,few,TRBJ1-5,ASSPGVYSNQPQH
TRBV7-2,many,TRBJ2-3,ASSRDSTDTQY
TRBV6-6,few,TRBJ1-1,ASSYTGEMNTEAF
TRBV6-6,many,TRBJ2-3,ASSYSGQFTDTQY
TRBV6-1,NA,TRBJ1-2,ASSKGVSNYGYT
TRBV7-9,many,TRBJ2-3,ASSLDDVLREDTQY
TRBV7-2,many,TRBJ1-1,ASSYYRDSEAF
TRBV6-1,few,TRBJ2-5,ASSYLAEETQY
TRBV7-9,NA,TRBJ1-2,ASSLVLSGEHGYT
TRBV7-9,few,TRBJ2-7,ASSLLGSGYEQY
TRBV12-3/TRBV12-4,few,TRBJ2-7,ASSLTAYEQY
TRBV11-2,NA,TRBJ2-3,ASSSGGSITDTQY
TRBV10-3,few,TRBJ2-1,AISQTGEDYNEQF
TRBV20-1,NA,TRBJ2-7,SAQGSSAYEQY
TRBV7-2,many,TRBJ2-3,ASSLELSSTDTQY
TRBV7-9,NA,TRBJ2-6,ASRTSGRRISGANVLT
TRBV19,NA,TRBJ2-1,ASSQNRHDEQF
TRBV7-3,NA,TRBJ2-6,ASSSKDRGSFSGANVLT
TRBV29-1,NA,TRBJ2-7,SVEEGGQYEQY
TRBV7-8,NA,TRBJ2-5,ASSLLRGQETQY
TRBV27,NA,TRBJ2-1,ASSGQGGYNEQF
TRBV7-2,few,TRBJ2-1,ASSLVSGALNEQF
TRBV6-2/TRBV6-3,NA,TRBJ1-1,ASSRYGDRDGFQMNTEAF
TRBV6-1,few,TRBJ1-1,ASSFSRYGGRNTEAF
TRBV7-3,many,TRBJ2-1,ASSLSGTPRTSGVDLALYEQF
TRBV20-1,NA,TRBJ2-7,SARRTAGQGYEQY
TRBV7-9,NA,TRBJ1-5,ASSLAAGGFSNQPQH
TRBV6-1,NA,TRBJ2-1,ASSEELASYPDNEQF
TRBV7-9,NA,TRBJ1-6,ASSHGQAPPDSPLH